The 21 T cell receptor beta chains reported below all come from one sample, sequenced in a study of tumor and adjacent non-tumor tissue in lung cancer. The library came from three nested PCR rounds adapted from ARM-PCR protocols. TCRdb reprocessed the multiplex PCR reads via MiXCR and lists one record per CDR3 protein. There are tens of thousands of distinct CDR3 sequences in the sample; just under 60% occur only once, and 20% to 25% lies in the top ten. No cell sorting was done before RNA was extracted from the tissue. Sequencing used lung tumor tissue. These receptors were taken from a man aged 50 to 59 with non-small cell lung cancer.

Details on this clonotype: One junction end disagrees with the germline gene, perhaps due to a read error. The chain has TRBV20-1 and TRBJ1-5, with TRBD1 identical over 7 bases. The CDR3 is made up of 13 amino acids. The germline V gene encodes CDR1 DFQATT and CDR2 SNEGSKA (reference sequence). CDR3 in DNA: TGCAGTACTAGGGGGCAAACCAATCAGCCCCAGCATTTT. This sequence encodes CSTRGQTNQPQHF.

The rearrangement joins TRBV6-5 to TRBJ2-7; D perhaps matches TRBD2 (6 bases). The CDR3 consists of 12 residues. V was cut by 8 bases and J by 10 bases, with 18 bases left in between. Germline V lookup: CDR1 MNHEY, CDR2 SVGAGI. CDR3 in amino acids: CASARRDGYQYF. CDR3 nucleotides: TGTGCCAGCGCCCGGCGGGATGGCTACCAGTACTTC.

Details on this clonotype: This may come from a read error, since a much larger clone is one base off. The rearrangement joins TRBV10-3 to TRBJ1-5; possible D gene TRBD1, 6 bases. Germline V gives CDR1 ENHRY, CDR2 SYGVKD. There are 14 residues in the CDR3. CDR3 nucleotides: TGTGCCGTCAGTTCGGGGGGGCCGAATCAGCCCCAGCATTTT. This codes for CAVSSGGPNQPQHF.

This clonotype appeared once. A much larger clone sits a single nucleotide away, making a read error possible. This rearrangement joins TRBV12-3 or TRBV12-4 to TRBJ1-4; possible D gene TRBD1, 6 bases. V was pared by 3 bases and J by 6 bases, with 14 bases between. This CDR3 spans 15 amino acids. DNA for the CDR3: TGTGCCAGCAGTTTTTCAGGGGTGCTGGATGAAAAACTGTTTTTT. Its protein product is CASSFSGVLDEKLFF.

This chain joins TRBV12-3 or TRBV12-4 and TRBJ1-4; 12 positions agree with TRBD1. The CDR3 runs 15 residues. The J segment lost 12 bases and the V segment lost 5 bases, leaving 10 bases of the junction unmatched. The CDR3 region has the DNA TGTGCCAGCAGTCCCGGGACAGGGGGCGAAGAAGAACTGTTTTTT. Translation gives CASSPGTGGEEELFF.

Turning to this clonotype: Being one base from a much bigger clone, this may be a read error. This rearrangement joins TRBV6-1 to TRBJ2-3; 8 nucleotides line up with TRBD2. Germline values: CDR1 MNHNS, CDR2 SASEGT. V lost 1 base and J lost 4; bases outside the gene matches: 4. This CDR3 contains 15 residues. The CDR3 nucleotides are TGTGCCAGCAGTGAAGGGACTAGCTGGGCAGATACGCAGTATTTT. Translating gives CASSEGTSWADTQYF.

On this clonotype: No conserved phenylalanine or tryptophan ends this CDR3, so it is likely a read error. CDR3 bases: TGTGCCACCCGGGCAGAGGTGGTAAATTCACCCCTCCACTCG. Its protein is CATRAEVVNSPLHS. V gene TRBV10-3 combines with J gene TRBJ1-6; D remains unclear. The ends were cut back, 10 bases at V and 7 bases at J, with 17 bases in the middle. CDR1 is ENHRY and CDR2 is SYGVKD in the germline V gene. The CDR3 is made up of 14 amino acids.

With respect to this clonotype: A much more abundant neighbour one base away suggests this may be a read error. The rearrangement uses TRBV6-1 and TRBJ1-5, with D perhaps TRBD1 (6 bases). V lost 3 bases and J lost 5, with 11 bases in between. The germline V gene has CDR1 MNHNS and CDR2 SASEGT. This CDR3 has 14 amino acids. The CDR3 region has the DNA TGTGCCAGCAGTGAGGGGACATGGCATCAGCCCCAGCATTTT. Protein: CASSEGTWHQPQHF.

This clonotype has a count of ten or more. CDR3 in amino acids: CASSPGQGSTEAFF. The DNA for the CDR3 is TGTGCCAGCAGCCCGGGACAGGGATCCACTGAAGCTTTCTTT. The chain couples TRBV14 to TRBJ1-1, with TRBD1 matching 9 bases. The CDR3 has 14 amino acids. Looked up from germline, CDR1 is SGHDN and CDR2 is FVKESK. The V and J ends lost 4 bases and 4 bases, in that order; junction bases with no gene match: 4.

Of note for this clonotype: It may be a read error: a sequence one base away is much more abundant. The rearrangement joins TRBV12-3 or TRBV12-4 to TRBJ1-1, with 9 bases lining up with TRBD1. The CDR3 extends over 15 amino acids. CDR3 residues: CASRHLTQGATEALF. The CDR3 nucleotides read TGTGCCAGCCGTCACTTAACACAGGGGGCCACTGAAGCTCTCTTT.

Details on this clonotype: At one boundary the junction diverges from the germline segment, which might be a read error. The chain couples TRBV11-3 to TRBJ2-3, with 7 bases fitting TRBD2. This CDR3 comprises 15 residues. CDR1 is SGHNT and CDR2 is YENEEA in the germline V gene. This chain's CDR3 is CASSAGASGTDTRYF. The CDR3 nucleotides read TGCGCCAGCAGCGCCGGGGCTAGCGGCACAGATACGCGGTATTTT.

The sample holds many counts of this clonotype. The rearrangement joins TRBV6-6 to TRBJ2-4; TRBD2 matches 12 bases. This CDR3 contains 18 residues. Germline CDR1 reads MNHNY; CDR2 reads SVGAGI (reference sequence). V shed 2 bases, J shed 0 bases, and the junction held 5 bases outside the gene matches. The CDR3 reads CASSYGLAGLLAKNIQYF. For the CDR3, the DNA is TGTGCCAGCAGTTACGGACTAGCGGGGCTCTTAGCCAAAAACATTCAGTACTTC.

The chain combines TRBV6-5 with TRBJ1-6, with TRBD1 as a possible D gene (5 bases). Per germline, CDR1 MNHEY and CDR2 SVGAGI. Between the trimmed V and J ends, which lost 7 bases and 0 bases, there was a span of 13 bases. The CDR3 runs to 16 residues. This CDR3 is CASMYRFNSYNSPLHF. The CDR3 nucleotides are TGTGCCAGCATGTACAGGTTCAACTCCTATAATTCACCCCTCCACTTT.

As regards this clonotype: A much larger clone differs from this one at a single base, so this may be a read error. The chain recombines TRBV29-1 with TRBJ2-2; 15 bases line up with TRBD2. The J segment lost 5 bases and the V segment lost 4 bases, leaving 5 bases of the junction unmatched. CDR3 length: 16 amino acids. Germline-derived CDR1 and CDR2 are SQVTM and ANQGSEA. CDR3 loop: CSVGGLAGGWTGELFF. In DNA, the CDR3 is TGCAGCGTTGGGGGACTAGCGGGAGGCTGGACCGGGGAGCTGTTTTTT.

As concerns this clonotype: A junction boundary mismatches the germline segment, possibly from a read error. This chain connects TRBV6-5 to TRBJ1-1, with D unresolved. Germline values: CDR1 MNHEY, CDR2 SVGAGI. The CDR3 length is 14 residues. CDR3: CASSKRPLNTEASF. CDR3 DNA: TGTGCCAGCAGCAAGCGACCCCTGAACACTGAAGCTTCCTTT.

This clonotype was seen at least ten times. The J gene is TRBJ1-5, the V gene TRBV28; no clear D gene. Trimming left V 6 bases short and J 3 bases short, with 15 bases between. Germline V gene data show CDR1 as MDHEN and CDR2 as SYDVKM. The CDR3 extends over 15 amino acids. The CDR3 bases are TGTGCCAGCAGACCAAGCCCCCCACTCAATCAGCCCCAGCATTTT. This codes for CASRPSPPLNQPQHF.

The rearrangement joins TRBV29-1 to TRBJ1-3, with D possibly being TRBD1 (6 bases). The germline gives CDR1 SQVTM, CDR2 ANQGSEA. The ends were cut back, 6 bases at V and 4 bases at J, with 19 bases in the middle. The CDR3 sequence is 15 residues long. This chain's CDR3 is CSVGPQQGTGNTIYF. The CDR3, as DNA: TGCAGCGTGGGCCCGCAGCAGGGGACCGGAAACACCATATATTTT.

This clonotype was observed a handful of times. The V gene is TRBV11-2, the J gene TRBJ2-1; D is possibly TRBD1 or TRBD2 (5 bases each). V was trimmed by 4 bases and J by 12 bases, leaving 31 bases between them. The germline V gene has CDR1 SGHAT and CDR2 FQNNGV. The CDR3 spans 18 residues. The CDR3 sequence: CASSSQRGSLRSYDGQFF. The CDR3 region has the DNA TGTGCCAGCAGCTCCCAGAGGGGTAGCTTGAGATCCTACGATGGGCAGTTCTTC.

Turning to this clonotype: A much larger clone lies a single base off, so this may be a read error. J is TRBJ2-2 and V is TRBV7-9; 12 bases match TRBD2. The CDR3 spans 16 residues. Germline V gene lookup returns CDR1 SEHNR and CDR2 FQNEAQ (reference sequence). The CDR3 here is CAGSQGLAGNTGELFF. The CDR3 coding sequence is TGTGCCGGCAGCCAGGGACTAGCGGGGAACACCGGGGAGCTGTTTTTT.

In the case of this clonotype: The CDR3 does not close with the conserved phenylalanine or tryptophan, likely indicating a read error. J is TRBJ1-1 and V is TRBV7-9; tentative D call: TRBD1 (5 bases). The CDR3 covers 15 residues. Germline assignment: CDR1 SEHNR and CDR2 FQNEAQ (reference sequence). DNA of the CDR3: TGTGCCAGCAGGAATCACTGGGAGGGGAACGCTGAAGCTTTCTCT. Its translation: CASRNHWEGNAEAFS.

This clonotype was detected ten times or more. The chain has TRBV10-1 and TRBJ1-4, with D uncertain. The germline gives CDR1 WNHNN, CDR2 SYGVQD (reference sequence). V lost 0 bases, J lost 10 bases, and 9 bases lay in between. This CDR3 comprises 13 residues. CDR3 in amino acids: CASSESGYGKLFF. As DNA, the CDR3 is TGCGCCAGCAGTGAGTCAGGGTACGGAAAACTGTTTTTT.